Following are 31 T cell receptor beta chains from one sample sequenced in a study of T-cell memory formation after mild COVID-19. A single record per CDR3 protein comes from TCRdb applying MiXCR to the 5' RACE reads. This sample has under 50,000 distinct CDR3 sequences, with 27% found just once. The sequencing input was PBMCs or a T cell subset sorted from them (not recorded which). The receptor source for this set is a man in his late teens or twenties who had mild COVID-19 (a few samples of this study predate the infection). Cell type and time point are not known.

The CDR3 DNA reads as TGCAGCGTGCGACTGGGACTCCAAGAGACCCAGTACTTC. Translation: CSVRLGLQETQYF. The chain links TRBV29-1 to TRBJ2-5; possible D gene TRBD2, 6 bases. V shed 6 bases and J shed 1 base, with 12 bases lying between them. Germline V CDR1 and CDR2: SQVTM, ANQGSEA. The CDR3 runs to 13 residues.

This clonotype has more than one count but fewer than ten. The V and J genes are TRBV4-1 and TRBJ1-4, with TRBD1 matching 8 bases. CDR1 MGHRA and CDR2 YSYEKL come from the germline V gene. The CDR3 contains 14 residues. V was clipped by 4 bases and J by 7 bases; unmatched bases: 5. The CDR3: CASSLLDRVEKLFF. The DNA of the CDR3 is TGCGCCAGCAGCCTTTTGGACAGGGTTGAAAAACTGTTTTTT.

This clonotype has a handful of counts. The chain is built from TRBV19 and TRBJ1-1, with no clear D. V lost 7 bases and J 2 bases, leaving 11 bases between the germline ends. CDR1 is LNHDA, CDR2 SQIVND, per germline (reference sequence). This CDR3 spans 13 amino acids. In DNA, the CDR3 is TGTGCCAGTATTAAGACGGGAAACACTGAAGCTTTCTTT. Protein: CASIKTGNTEAFF. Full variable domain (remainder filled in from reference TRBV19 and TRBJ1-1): DGGITQSPKYLFRKEGQNVTLSCEQNLNHDAMYWYRQDPGQGLRLIYYSQIVNDFQKGDIAEGYSVSREKKESFPLTVTSAQKNPTAFYLCASIKTGNTEAFFGQGTRLTVV.

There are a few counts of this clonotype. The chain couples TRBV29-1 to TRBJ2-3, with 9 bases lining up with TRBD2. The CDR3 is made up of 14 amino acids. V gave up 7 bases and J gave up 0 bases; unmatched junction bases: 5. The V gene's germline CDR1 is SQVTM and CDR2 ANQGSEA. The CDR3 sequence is CSGLAVKSTDTQYF. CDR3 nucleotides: TGCAGCGGACTAGCGGTTAAAAGCACAGATACGCAGTATTTT.

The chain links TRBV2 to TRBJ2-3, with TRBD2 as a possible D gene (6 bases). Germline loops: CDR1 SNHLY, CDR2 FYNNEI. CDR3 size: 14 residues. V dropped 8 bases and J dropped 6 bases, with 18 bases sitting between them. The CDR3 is CASPLYGRIDTQYF. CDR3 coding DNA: TGTGCCAGCCCGCTGTACGGGAGAATTGATACGCAGTATTTT.

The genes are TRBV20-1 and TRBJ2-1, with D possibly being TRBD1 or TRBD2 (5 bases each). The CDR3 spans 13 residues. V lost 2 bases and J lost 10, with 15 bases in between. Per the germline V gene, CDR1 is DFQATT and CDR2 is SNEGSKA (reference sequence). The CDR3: CSARKGTSTEQFF. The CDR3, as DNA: TGCAGTGCTAGAAAAGGGACGTCAACCGAGCAGTTCTTC.

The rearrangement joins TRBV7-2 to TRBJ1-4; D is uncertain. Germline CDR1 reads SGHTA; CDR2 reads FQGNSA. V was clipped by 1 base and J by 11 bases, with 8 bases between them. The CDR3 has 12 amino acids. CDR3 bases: TGTGCCAGCAGCTTAGTTGCGGGGAAACTGTTTTTT. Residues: CASSLVAGKLFF.

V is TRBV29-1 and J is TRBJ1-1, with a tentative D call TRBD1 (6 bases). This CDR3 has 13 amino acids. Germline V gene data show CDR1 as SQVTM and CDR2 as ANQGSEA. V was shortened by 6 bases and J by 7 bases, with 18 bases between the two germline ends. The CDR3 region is CSVRDTVFSEAFF. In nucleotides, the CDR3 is TGCAGCGTCCGGGACACCGTCTTTAGTGAAGCTTTCTTT.

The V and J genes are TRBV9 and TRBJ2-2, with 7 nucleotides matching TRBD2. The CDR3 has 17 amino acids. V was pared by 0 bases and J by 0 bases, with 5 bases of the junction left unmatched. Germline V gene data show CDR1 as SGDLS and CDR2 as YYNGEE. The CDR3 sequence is CASSVVLAEPNTGELFF. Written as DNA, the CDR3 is TGTGCCAGCAGCGTAGTTCTAGCGGAACCGAACACCGGGGAGCTGTTTTTT.

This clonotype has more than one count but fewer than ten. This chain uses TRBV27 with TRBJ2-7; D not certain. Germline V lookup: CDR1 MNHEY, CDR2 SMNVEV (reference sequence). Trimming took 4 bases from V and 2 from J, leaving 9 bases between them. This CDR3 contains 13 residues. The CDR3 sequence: CASSSSLTYEQYF. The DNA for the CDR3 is TGTGCCAGCAGTTCATCCCTAACCTACGAGCAGTACTTC.

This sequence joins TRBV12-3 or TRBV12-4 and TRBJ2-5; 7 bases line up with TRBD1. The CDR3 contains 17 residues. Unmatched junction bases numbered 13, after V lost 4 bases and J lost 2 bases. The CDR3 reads CASSSARDRANQETQYF. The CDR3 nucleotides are TGTGCCAGCAGTTCTGCACGGGACAGAGCAAATCAAGAGACCCAGTACTTC.

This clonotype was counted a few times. The CDR3 protein is CASRSAEETQYF. CDR3 sequence (DNA): TGTGCCAGCAGGTCGGCCGAAGAGACCCAGTACTTC. The J gene is TRBJ2-5, the V gene TRBV12-3 or TRBV12-4; D is undetermined. The V and J ends lost 6 bases and 3 bases respectively, with 8 bases between them. The CDR3 length is 12 residues.

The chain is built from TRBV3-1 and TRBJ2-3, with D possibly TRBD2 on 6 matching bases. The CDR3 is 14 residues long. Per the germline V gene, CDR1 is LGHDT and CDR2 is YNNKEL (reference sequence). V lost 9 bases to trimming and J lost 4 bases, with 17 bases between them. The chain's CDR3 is CASKTTGVPDTQYF. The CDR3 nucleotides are TGTGCCAGTAAAACGACGGGGGTGCCAGATACGCAGTATTTT.

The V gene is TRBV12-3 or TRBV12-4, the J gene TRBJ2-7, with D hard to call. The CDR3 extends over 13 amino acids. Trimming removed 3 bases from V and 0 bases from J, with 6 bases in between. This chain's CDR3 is CASSFHSSYEQYF. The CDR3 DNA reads TGTGCCAGCAGTTTCCACAGCTCCTACGAGCAGTACTTC.

CDR3: CSVADPEIREQYV. CDR3 DNA sequence: TGCAGCGTTGCGGATCCAGAGATTCGCGAGCAGTACGTC. The chain recombines TRBV29-1 with TRBJ2-7; no clear D. Trimming removed 4 bases from V and 6 bases from J, with 16 bases in between. The V gene's germline CDR1 is SQVTM and CDR2 ANQGSEA. The CDR3 sequence is 13 residues long.

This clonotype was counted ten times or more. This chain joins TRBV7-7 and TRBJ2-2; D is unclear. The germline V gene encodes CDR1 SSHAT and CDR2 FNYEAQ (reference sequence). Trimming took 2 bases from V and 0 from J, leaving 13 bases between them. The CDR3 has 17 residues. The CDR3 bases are TGTGCCAGCAGCTTATCTATGGCGGACGCGAACACCGGGGAGCTGTTTTTT. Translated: CASSLSMADANTGELFF.

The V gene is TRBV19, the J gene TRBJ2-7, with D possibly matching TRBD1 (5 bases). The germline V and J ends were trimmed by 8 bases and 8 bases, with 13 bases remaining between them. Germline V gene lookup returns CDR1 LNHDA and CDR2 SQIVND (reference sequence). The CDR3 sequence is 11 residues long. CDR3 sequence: CASGAGWQQYF. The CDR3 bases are TGTGCCAGTGGGGCCGGGTGGCAGCAGTACTTC.

CDR3 in amino acids: CASSSGQGGGGNQPQHF. CDR3 DNA sequence: TGTGCCAGCAGCTCCGGACAGGGCGGTGGAGGCAATCAGCCCCAGCATTTT. The rearrangement joins TRBV7-9 to TRBJ1-5, with 8 nucleotides matching TRBD1. This CDR3 comprises 17 residues. V trimming: 4 bases; J trimming: 2 bases; junction bases outside the gene matches: 10. Per the germline V gene, CDR1 is SEHNR and CDR2 is FQNEAQ (reference sequence).

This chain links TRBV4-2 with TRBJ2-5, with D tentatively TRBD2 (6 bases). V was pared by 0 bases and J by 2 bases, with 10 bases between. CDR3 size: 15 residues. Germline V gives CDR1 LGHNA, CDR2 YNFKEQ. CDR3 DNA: TGTGCCAGCAGCCAAGAAGGCGGGGAGCAAGAGACCCAGTACTTC. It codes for CASSQEGGEQETQYF.

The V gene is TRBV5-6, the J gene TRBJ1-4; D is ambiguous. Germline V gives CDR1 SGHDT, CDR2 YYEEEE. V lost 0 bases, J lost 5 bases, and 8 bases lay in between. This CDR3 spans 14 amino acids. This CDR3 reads CASSLAPRNEKLFF. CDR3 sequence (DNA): TGTGCCAGCAGCTTGGCCCCACGGAATGAAAAACTGTTTTTT.

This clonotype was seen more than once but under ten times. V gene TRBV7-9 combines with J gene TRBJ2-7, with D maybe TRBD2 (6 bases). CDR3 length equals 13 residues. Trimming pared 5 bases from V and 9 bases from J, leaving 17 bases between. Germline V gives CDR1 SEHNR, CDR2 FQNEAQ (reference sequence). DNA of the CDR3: TGTGCCAGCAGCCCGGGGGACCCGTCCGCGCAGTACTTC. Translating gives CASSPGDPSAQYF.

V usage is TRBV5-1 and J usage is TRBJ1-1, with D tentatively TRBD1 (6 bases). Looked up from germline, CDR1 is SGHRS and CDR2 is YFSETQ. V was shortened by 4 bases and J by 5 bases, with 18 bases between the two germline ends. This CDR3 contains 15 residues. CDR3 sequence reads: CASSLENGGWTEAFF. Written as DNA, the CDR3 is TGCGCCAGCAGCCTAGAAAACGGGGGCTGGACTGAAGCTTTCTTT.

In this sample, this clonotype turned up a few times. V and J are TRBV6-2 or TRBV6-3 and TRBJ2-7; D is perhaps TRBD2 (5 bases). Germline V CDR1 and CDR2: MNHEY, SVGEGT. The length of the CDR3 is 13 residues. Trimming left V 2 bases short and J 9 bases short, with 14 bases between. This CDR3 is CASSYRLDRGQYV. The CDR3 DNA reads TGTGCCAGCAGTTACAGGCTGGACCGGGGGCAGTACGTC.

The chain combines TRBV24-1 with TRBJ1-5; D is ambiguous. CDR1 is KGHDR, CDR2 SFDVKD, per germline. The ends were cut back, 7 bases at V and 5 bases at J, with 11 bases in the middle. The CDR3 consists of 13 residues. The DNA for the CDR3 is TGTGCCACCAGCCACCGTGGGCATCAGCCCCAGCATTTT. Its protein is CATSHRGHQPQHF.

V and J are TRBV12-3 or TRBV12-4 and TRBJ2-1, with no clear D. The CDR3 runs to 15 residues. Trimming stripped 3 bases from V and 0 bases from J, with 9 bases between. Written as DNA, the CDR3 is TGTGCCAGCAGTTTCGGGCAAAGCTCCTACAATGAGCAGTTCTTC. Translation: CASSFGQSSYNEQFF.

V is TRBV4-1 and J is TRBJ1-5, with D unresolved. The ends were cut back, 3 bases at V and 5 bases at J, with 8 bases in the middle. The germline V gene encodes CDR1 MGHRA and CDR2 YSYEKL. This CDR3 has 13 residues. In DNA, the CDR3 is TGCGCCAGCAGCCATGTCTGGGATCAGCCCCAGCATTTT. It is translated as CASSHVWDQPQHF.

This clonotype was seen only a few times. The chain's CDR3 is CSATGTSVETQYF. The DNA for the CDR3 is TGCAGTGCTACCGGGACTAGTGTGGAGACCCAGTACTTC. The chain carries TRBV20-1 and TRBJ2-5; 8 bases map to TRBD2. The CDR3 loop spans 13 amino acids. The V and J ends lost 4 bases and 5 bases, in that order; junction bases with no gene match: 6. Per germline, CDR1 DFQATT and CDR2 SNEGSKA (reference sequence).

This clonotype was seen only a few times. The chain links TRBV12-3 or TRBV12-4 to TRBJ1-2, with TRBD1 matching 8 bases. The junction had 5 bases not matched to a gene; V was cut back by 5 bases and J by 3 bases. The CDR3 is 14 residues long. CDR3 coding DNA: TGTGCCAGCAGTGGGGGACAGGCTTACTATGGCTACACCTTC. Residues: CASSGGQAYYGYTF.

The CDR3 loop is CASSAPVNTEAFF. DNA for the CDR3: TGTGCCAGCAGCGCTCCTGTGAACACTGAAGCTTTCTTT. The V call is TRBV9, the J call TRBJ1-1; D gene ambiguous. Looked up from germline, CDR1 is SGDLS and CDR2 is YYNGEE. V shed 3 bases and J shed 0 bases, with 6 bases lying between them. The CDR3 runs 13 residues.

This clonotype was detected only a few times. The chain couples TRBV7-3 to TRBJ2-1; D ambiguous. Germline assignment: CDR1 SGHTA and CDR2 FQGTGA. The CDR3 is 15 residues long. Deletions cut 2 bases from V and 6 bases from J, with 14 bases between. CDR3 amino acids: CASSLGEIPFNEQFF. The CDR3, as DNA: TGTGCCAGCAGCTTAGGGGAAATCCCGTTCAATGAGCAGTTCTTC. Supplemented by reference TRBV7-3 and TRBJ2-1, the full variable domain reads GAGVSQTPSNKVTEKGKYVELRCDPISGHTALYWYRQSLGQGPEFLIYFQGTGAADDSGLPNDRFFAVRPEGSVSTLKIQRTERGDSAVYLCASSLGEIPFNEQFFGPGTRLTVL.

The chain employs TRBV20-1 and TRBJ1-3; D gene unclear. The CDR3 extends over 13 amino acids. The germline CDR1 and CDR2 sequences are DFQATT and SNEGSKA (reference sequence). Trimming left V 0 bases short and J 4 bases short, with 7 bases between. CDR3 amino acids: CSARDPQGNTIYF. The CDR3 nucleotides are TGCAGTGCTAGAGATCCTCAAGGAAACACCATATATTTT.